One and the same sample provided the 14 T cell receptor beta chains below, sequenced in a study of shared clonotypes between healthy human individuals. Sequencing was performed with immunoSEQ multiplex PCR; in TCRdb, only in-frame clones are kept and a portion is missing. The data hold about 490,000 clones, with 70% to 80% observed a single time. Material for sequencing was PBMCs. All receptors derive from a woman between 35 and 50 years old in good health. Some clones in this sample may be carry-over from other donors' samples.

This clone was seen many times. V usage is TRBV2 and J usage is TRBJ2-7; a weak D match, TRBD2 (6 bases). Trimming cost V 6 bases and J 2 bases, with 17 bases left between them. The germline V gene has CDR1 SNHLY and CDR2 FYNNEI. This CDR3 comprises 15 residues. The CDR3 reads CASRRTSGVAYEQYF. CDR3 DNA: TGTGCCAGCAGACGTACGTCGGGGGTAGCCTACGAGCAGTACTTC.

This rearrangement joins TRBV28 to TRBJ1-1; D unclear. Trimming stripped 6 bases from V and 1 base from J, with 9 bases between. Germline CDR1 reads MDHEN; CDR2 reads SYDVKM. The CDR3 spans 13 residues. The CDR3 spells CASSLHGNTEAFF. DNA of the CDR3: TGTGCCAGCAGCCTCCATGGGAACACTGAAGCTTTCTTT.

The CDR3 protein is CASRGTKGRDRGRSAYGYTF. CDR3 sequence (DNA): TGTGCCAGTAGAGGGACCAAAGGCCGGGACAGGGGGCGCAGCGCCTATGGCTACACCTTC. The rearrangement joins TRBV19 to TRBJ1-2; 12 bases agree with TRBD1. V lost 6 bases, J lost 4 bases, and 21 bases stayed unmatched. Germline CDR1 LNHDA, CDR2 SQIVND (reference sequence). This CDR3 region has 20 residues.

The V and J genes are TRBV28 and TRBJ2-1; maybe TRBD2 (6 bases). The germline CDR1 and CDR2 sequences are MDHEN and SYDVKM. This CDR3 region has 16 residues. The V gene lost 5 bases and the J gene lost 5 bases, with 19 bases spanning the gap. CDR3 in amino acids: CASSPELGGPNNEQFF. CDR3 in DNA: TGTGCCAGCAGTCCCGAATTGGGAGGCCCCAACAATGAGCAGTTCTTC.

For the CDR3, the DNA is TGTGCCAGGAGCACAGGGTTTTGCAATCAGCCCCAGCATTTT. This encodes CARSTGFCNQPQHF. J is TRBJ1-5 and V is TRBV27, with TRBD1 as a possible D gene (6 bases). Germline loops: CDR1 MNHEY, CDR2 SMNVEV (reference sequence). The length of the CDR3 is 14 residues. Trimming removed 9 bases from V and 2 bases from J, with 14 bases in between.

The V call is TRBV30, the J call TRBJ2-1; no definite D call. This CDR3 is built from 13 residues. Looked up from germline, CDR1 is GTSNPN and CDR2 is SVGIG (reference sequence). The V end was cut by 7 bases, the J end by 9 bases, with 19 bases between. CDR3 sequence: CASASTTPSEQFF. The CDR3 nucleotides are TGTGCCTCCGCCTCCACTACCCCGAGTGAGCAGTTCTTC.

This chain joins TRBV27 and TRBJ1-2; D is uncertain. Trimming removed 10 bases from V and 5 bases from J, with 11 bases in between. This CDR3 has 11 residues. The germline V gene has CDR1 MNHEY and CDR2 SMNVEV (reference sequence). DNA for the CDR3: TGTGCCACCCCCCGGAAGTATGGCTACACCTTC. Translated, it gives CATPRKYGYTF.

This clone was seen a handful of times. Other DNA sequences in this specimen translate into the identical CDR3. The rearrangement links TRBV28 to TRBJ1-2; D is possibly TRBD1 (5 bases). Germline CDR1 is MDHEN and CDR2 is SYDVKM. The CDR3 covers 13 residues. Trimming pared 3 bases from V and 3 bases from J, leaving 8 bases between. CDR3 loop: CASSLGRDYGYTF. CDR3 sequence (DNA): TGTGCCAGCAGTTTGGGCAGGGACTATGGCTACACCTTC.

This chain connects TRBV5-5 to TRBJ1-1; tentatively, D is TRBD1 (5 bases). The ends were cut back, 0 bases at V and 3 bases at J, with 9 bases in the middle. The CDR3 contains 14 residues. Germline lookup yields CDR1 SGHKS and CDR2 YYEKEE (reference sequence). The CDR3 DNA reads TGTGCCAGCAGCTTGGGACGGGGCTACACTGAAGCTTTCTTT. As protein: CASSLGRGYTEAFF.

This sequence joins TRBV29-1 and TRBJ2-7; TRBD1 agrees at 9 bases. The V gene's germline CDR1 is SQVTM and CDR2 ANQGSEA. Germline trimming cut 3 bases from V and 5 bases from J; bases unmatched to any gene: 8. This CDR3 contains 14 residues. The CDR3 DNA reads TGCAGCGTTGAGAGGGGCGACAGGGGGGACGAGCAGTACTTC. Translating gives CSVERGDRGDEQYF.

This clone was found many times. The chain carries TRBV6-5 and TRBJ2-2; D uncertain. The CDR3 runs to 13 residues. V dropped 2 bases and J dropped 6 bases, with 7 bases sitting between them. Germline-derived CDR1 and CDR2 are MNHEY and SVGAGI. DNA of the CDR3: TGTGCCAGCAGTTACCCTATTTCCGGGGAGCTGTTTTTT. This translates into CASSYPISGELFF.

This clone was recorded at least ten times. The rearrangement links TRBV30 to TRBJ1-6, with D possibly matching TRBD1 (5 bases). From germline, CDR1 is GTSNPN and CDR2 SVGIG (reference sequence). The V end was cut by 2 bases, the J end by 7 bases, with 6 bases between. The CDR3 is 12 amino acids. CDR3 coding DNA: TGTGCCTGGAGTCCAGGGAATTCACCCCTCCACTTT. Protein sequence: CAWSPGNSPLHF.

The CDR3 spells CASYTYWGLEYGYTF. The CDR3 region has the DNA TGTGCCAGCTATACATATTGGGGTTTGGAATATGGCTACACCTTC. The rearrangement uses TRBV6-5 and TRBJ1-2; unclear D gene. The CDR3 covers 15 residues. The germline gives CDR1 MNHEY, CDR2 SVGAGI. The V end lost 8 bases, the J end lost 5 bases, and 21 bases lay between the germline ends.

The chain employs TRBV28 and TRBJ2-3, with D perhaps matching TRBD2 (5 bases). From germline, CDR1 is MDHEN and CDR2 SYDVKM. The V and J ends lost 6 bases and 5 bases respectively, with 6 bases between them. The CDR3 covers 11 residues. CDR3 sequence: CASRAGDTQYF. The CDR3 DNA reads as TGTGCCAGCAGGGCGGGAGATACGCAGTATTTT.